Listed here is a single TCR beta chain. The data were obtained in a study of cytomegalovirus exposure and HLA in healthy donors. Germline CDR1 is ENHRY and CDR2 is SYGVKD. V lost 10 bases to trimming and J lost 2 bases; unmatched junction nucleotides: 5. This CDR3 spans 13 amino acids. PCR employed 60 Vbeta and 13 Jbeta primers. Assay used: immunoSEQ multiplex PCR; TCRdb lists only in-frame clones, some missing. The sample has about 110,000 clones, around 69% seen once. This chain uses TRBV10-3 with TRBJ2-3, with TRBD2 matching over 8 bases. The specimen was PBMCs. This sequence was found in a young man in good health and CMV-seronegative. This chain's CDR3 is CATGLAITDTQYF. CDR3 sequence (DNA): TGTGCCACCGGACTAGCAATCACAGATACGCAGTATTTT.